This passage covers 21 T cell receptor beta chains from one sample sequenced in a study of blood T cell repertoires in COVID-19. Sequenced by immunoSEQ multiplex PCR; TCRdb stores in-frame clones only, minus some. The repertoire holds about 260,000 clones, roughly 86% seen once, with about 11% in the top ten. The sequenced material came from peripheral blood. These receptors were taken from a woman aged 25 to 39 with COVID-19, enrolled during active disease.

The chain is built from TRBV28 and TRBJ1-4; TRBD1 might be the D (6 bases). The CDR3 consists of 12 residues. CDR1 is MDHEN, CDR2 SYDVKM, per germline. Trimming shortened V by 9 bases and J by 10 bases, and 15 bases separated the two germline ends. CDR3 nucleotides: TGTGCCAGTAAACAGGGATGGGGAAAACTGTTTTTT. It is translated as CASKQGWGKLFF.

CDR3 sequence reads: CASSLRVRASTDTQYF. The CDR3 DNA reads TGTGCCAGCAGCTTACGAGTCAGGGCTAGCACAGATACGCAGTATTTT. The V call is TRBV13, the J call TRBJ2-3, with a possible D match to TRBD1 (5 bases). The CDR3 is 16 amino acids. V lost 2 bases, J lost 0 bases, and 12 bases lay in between. Germline lookup yields CDR1 PRHDT and CDR2 FYEKMQ (reference sequence). The entire variable domain, with the rest obtained from reference TRBV13 and TRBJ2-3, is as follows: AAGVIQSPRHLIKEKRETATLKCYPIPRHDTVYWYQQGPGQDPQFLISFYEKMQSDKGSIPDRFSAQQFSDYHSELNMSSLELGDSALYFCASSLRVRASTDTQYFGPGTRLTVL.

This chain joins TRBV30 and TRBJ1-5; 12 bases fit TRBD1. Trimming took 0 bases from V and 7 from J; bases not matched to a gene: 1. There are 14 residues in the CDR3. Germline loops: CDR1 GTSNPN, CDR2 SVGIG (reference sequence). The CDR3 protein is CAWSVGTGGQPQHF. CDR3 in DNA: TGTGCCTGGAGTGTCGGGACAGGGGGCCAGCCCCAGCATTTT.

This clone has a handful of counts. V and J are TRBV5-4 and TRBJ2-5; 7 nucleotides match TRBD2. Germline V gene data show CDR1 as SGHNT and CDR2 as YYREEE (reference sequence). The V gene end was trimmed by 3 bases and the J gene end by 5 bases; junction bases not matched to a gene: 4. This CDR3 has 13 amino acids. The CDR3 bases are TGTGCCAGCAGCTGGGACTACAGCGAGACCCAGTACTTC. It translates to CASSWDYSETQYF.

In this sample, this clone turned up once. The V and J genes are TRBV28 and TRBJ2-7; D ambiguous. This CDR3 contains 14 residues. V was trimmed by 3 bases and J by 1 base, leaving 10 bases between them. Germline CDR1 MDHEN, CDR2 SYDVKM. The CDR3 DNA sequence: TGTGCCAGCAGTTTCCCAGGTTTTTCCTACGAGCAGTACTTC. It encodes CASSFPGFSYEQYF.

This sequence joins TRBV29-1 and TRBJ2-7; 7 nucleotides match TRBD2. The V gene's germline CDR1 is SQVTM and CDR2 ANQGSEA. The CDR3 has 11 residues. V was pared by 7 bases and J by 6 bases, with 6 bases of the junction left unmatched. CDR3 residues: CSAQAGFEQYF. The CDR3 bases are TGCAGCGCCCAAGCGGGGTTCGAGCAGTACTTC.

J is TRBJ2-7 and V is TRBV30, with 9 bases that match TRBD1. Germline lookup yields CDR1 GTSNPN and CDR2 SVGIG (reference sequence). The CDR3 runs to 13 residues. The trim removed 2 bases at V and 7 bases at J, leaving 6 bases unmatched. CDR3 DNA: TGTGCCTGGAGTCCGGGACAGGGTGGGGAGCAGTACTTC. Protein: CAWSPGQGGEQYF.

The chain joins TRBV27 to TRBJ2-7; D remains ambiguous. CDR1 and CDR2 from the germline V gene are MNHEY and SMNVEV (reference sequence). The CDR3 extends over 14 amino acids. Between the trimmed V and J ends, which lost 0 bases and 3 bases, there was a span of 9 bases. The CDR3 here is CASSLSTPGYEQYF. The CDR3 DNA reads TGTGCCAGCAGTTTATCGACCCCAGGCTACGAGCAGTACTTC.

The count of this clone is one. The J gene is TRBJ1-2, the V gene TRBV19; 8 bases fit TRBD1. Trimming cost V 4 bases and J 6 bases; bases outside gene matches: 7. The CDR3 loop spans 14 amino acids. In germline, CDR1 is LNHDA, CDR2 SQIVND (reference sequence). This CDR3 is CASSTLDRGNGYTF. In nucleotides, the CDR3 is TGTGCCAGTAGTACCCTCGACAGGGGCAATGGCTACACCTTC.

The V call is TRBV11-2, the J call TRBJ2-3, with D hard to call. V was clipped by 6 bases and J by 5 bases, with 9 bases between them. Germline CDR1 and CDR2: SGHAT and FQNNGV. The CDR3 length is 12 residues. CDR3 DNA: TGTGCCAGCAGACCGATCGGAGATACGCAGTATTTT. This codes for CASRPIGDTQYF. Drawing the rest from reference TRBV11-2 and TRBJ2-3, the complete variable domain is EAGVAQSPRYKIIEKRQSVAFWCNPISGHATLYWYQQILGQGPKLLIQFQNNGVVDDSQLPKDRFSAERLKGVDSTLKIQPAKLEDSAVYLCASRPIGDTQYFGPGTRLTVL.

This clone turned up a few times. The chain has TRBV28 and TRBJ1-1, with no clear D. Looked up from germline, CDR1 is MDHEN and CDR2 is SYDVKM. This CDR3 region has 14 residues. V gave up 6 bases and J gave up 0 bases, with 11 bases separating them. CDR3 loop: CASSATAMNTEAFF. CDR3 nucleotide sequence: TGTGCCAGCAGCGCAACAGCCATGAACACTGAAGCTTTCTTT.

This rearrangement joins TRBV2 to TRBJ2-1; D gene uncertain. CDR1 and CDR2 from the germline V gene are SNHLY and FYNNEI. Trimming removed 6 bases from V and 8 bases from J, with 17 bases in between. The CDR3 runs to 14 residues. CDR3 DNA: TGTGCCAGCAGCGCAACTCAAGTGGTCCATGAGCAGTTCTTC. Protein: CASSATQVVHEQFF.

V usage is TRBV18 and J usage is TRBJ1-4, with 7 bases lining up with TRBD1. The germline V gene has CDR1 KGHSH and CDR2 LQKENI. This CDR3 has 14 amino acids. V lost 3 bases to trimming and J lost 8 bases; unmatched junction nucleotides: 6. The CDR3 sequence: CASSPPDRREKLFF. The CDR3 DNA is TGTGCCAGCTCACCTCCGGACAGGAGGGAAAAACTGTTTTTT.

The chain employs TRBV7-8 and TRBJ1-1; D is undetermined. Looked up from germline, CDR1 is SGHVS and CDR2 is FQNEAQ. This CDR3 is built from 13 residues. Trimming shortened V by 3 bases and J by 1 base, and 6 bases separated the two germline ends. The CDR3 DNA sequence: TGTGCCAGCAGCTTGACATGGAACACTGAAGCTTTCTTT. Encoded protein: CASSLTWNTEAFF.

The chain couples TRBV7-9 to TRBJ2-1; 15 nucleotides match TRBD2. V shed 2 bases, J shed 8 bases, and the junction held 1 base outside the gene matches. The CDR3 sequence is 15 residues long. CDR1 and CDR2 (germline): SEHNR, FQNEAQ (reference sequence). The CDR3 bases are TGTGCCAGCAGCTTACGGACTAGCGGGAGGGATGAGCAGTTCTTC. This gives the protein CASSLRTSGRDEQFF.

The rearrangement joins TRBV30 to TRBJ2-1, with 7 bases lining up with TRBD2. From germline, CDR1 is GTSNPN and CDR2 SVGIG (reference sequence). With 1 base clipped from V and 4 bases from J, the junction kept 4 bases outside the gene matches. The CDR3 contains 14 residues. The CDR3 region has the DNA TGTGCCTGGAGTGCGGGGAGGGGATACAATGAGCAGTTCTTC. It is translated as CAWSAGRGYNEQFF.

The rearrangement links TRBV7-9 to TRBJ2-3, with 11 positions matching TRBD2. Germline CDR1 is SEHNR and CDR2 is FQNEAQ (reference sequence). The trim removed 7 bases at V and 2 bases at J, leaving 5 bases unmatched. The CDR3 contains 15 residues. The chain's CDR3 is CASNQLAGVTDTQYF. The DNA for the CDR3 is TGTGCCAGCAACCAACTAGCGGGAGTCACAGATACGCAGTATTTT.

The chain recombines TRBV4-1 with TRBJ1-6, with 8 bases aligning to TRBD1. From germline, CDR1 is MGHRA and CDR2 YSYEKL. The ends lost 1 base at V and 5 bases at J; junction bases unmatched: 4. The CDR3 sequence is 16 residues long. CDR3 in amino acids: CASSQVQGANNSPLHF. The CDR3 bases are TGCGCCAGCAGCCAAGTCCAGGGGGCGAATAATTCACCCCTCCACTTT.

The chain links TRBV3-1 (or the pseudogene TRBV3-2) to TRBJ1-4; the D is unclear. Germline V lookup: CDR1 LGHDT, CDR2 YNNKEL (reference sequence). The CDR3 covers 15 residues. Trimming removed 3 bases from V and 8 bases from J, with 16 bases in between. Here the CDR3 DNA reads TGTGCCAGCAGCCAGGGATACGGGGAAAGAGAAAAACTGTTTTTT. Translation: CASSQGYGEREKLFF.

This chain links TRBV18 with TRBJ2-1; 7 bases line up with TRBD1. V shed 4 bases and J 9 bases; nucleotides not matched to a gene: 6. The CDR3 consists of 13 residues. CDR1 and CDR2 (germline): KGHSH, LQKENI. The CDR3 loop reads CASSLDRATEQFF. The DNA for the CDR3 is TGTGCCAGCTCACTAGACAGGGCTACTGAGCAGTTCTTC.

For the CDR3, the DNA is TGTGCCAGCAGAACCGGACTAGCGGGAGGCACAGATACGCAGTATTTT. The encoded protein is CASRTGLAGGTDTQYF. The chain uses TRBV27 and TRBJ2-3, with TRBD2 matching over 13 bases. The trim removed 6 bases at V and 1 base at J, leaving 4 bases unmatched. There are 16 residues in the CDR3. Germline lookup yields CDR1 MNHEY and CDR2 SMNVEV (reference sequence).